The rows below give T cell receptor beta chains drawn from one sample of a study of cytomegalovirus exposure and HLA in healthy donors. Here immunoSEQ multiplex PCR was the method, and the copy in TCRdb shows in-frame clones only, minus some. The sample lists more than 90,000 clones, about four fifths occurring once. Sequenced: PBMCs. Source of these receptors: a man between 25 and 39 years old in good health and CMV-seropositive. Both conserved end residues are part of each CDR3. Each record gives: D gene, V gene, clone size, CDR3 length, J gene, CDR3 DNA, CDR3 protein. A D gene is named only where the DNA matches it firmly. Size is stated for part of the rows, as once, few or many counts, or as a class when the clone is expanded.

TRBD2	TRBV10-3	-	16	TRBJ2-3	TGTGCCATCAGTGATGTAGCGGGGACCGCACCAGATACGCAGTATTTT	CAISDVAGTAPDTQYF
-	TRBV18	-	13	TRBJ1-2	TGTGCCAGCTCACCGGGGCCGCAGGAGGGCTACACCTTC	CASSPGPQEGYTF
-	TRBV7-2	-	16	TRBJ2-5	TGTGCCAGCAGCGGCGCTGGAGAAGAGGCGGAAGAGACCCAGTACTTC	CASSGAGEEAEETQYF
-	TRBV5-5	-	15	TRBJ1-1	TGTGCCAGCAGCCCGGAGGCCAGGGGCGGAACTGAAGCTTTCTTT	CASSPEARGGTEAFF
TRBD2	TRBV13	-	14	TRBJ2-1	TGTGCCAGCAGCTTTAGCGGGGGGGCCGATGAGCAGTTCTTC	CASSFSGGADEQFF
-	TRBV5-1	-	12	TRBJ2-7	TGCGCCAGCAGCTCACCCACCTACGAGCAGTACTTC	CASSSPTYEQYF
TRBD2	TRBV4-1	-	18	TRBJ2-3	TGCGCCAGCAGCCACAGCCTCCTAAAGCGGGGCCGCACAGATACGCAGTATTTT	CASSHSLLKRGRTDTQYF
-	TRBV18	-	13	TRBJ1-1	TGTGCCAGCTCGAGCGGGGGGAACACTGAAGCTTTCTTT	CASSSGGNTEAFF
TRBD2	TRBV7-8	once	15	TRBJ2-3	TGTGCCAGCAGCCGACTAGCGGGGAGCACAGATACGCAGTATTTT	CASSRLAGSTDTQYF
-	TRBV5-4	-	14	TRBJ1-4	TGTGCCAGCAGCTTGCAGGGCCCTAATGAAAAACTGTTTTTT	CASSLQGPNEKLFF
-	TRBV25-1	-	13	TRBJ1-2	TGTGCCGTATACAGGGTTTGGGGCTATGGCTACACCTTC	CAVYRVWGYGYTF
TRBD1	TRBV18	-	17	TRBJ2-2	TGTGCCAGCTCACCAACCCGACAGGGGGTGAACACCGGGGAGCTGTTTTTT	CASSPTRQGVNTGELFF
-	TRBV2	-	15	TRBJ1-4	TGTGCCAGCAGGGGCAGCTCTGCAACTAATGAAAAACTGTTTTTT	CASRGSSATNEKLFF
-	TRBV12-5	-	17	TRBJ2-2	TGTGCTAGTGCCCCCTTCGGCCAGGGGCTGCCCACCGGGGAGCTGTTTTTT	CASAPFGQGLPTGELFF
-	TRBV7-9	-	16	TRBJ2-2	TGTGCCAGCAGTCACGACACCTACTCGAACACCGGGGAGCTGTTTTTT	CASSHDTYSNTGELFF
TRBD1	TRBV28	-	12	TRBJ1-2	TGTGCCAGCAGTTTGACAGGGACTGGCTACACCTTC	CASSLTGTGYTF
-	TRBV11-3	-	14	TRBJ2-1	TGTGCCAGCAGCCCCGGGTCCGCCTACAATGAGCAGTTCTTC	CASSPGSAYNEQFF
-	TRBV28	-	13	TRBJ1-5	TGTGCCTCCCGGGGGTTTGGCAATCAGCCCCAGCATTTT	CASRGFGNQPQHF
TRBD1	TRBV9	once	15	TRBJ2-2	TGTGCCAGCAGCTTGGGGACAGGGGGCACCGGGGAGCTGTTTTTT	CASSLGTGGTGELFF
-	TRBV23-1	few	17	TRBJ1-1	TGCGCCAGCAGTCAATCGTCTAGATGGGGGCCGGACACTGAAGCTTTCTTT	CASSQSSRWGPDTEAFF
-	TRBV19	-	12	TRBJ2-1	TGTGCCAGTAGTATGAGGAAGGGGGAGCAGTTCTTC	CASSMRKGEQFF
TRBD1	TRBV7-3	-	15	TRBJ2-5	TGTGCCAGCAGCCCGGAACTAGGGACAGCAGAGACCCAGTACTTC	CASSPELGTAETQYF
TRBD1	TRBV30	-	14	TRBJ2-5	TGTGCCTGGAGACAGGGGGCAATCAGCGAGACCCAGTACTTC	CAWRQGAISETQYF
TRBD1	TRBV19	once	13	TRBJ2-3	TGTGCCAGTCAACAGGGGGACAGAGATACGCAGTATTTT	CASQQGDRDTQYF
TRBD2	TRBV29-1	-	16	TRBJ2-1	TGCAGCGTTGAACCCCCTGCGGGGGGCCGATACAATGAGCAGTTCTTC	CSVEPPAGGRYNEQFF
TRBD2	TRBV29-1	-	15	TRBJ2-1	TGCAGCGTTGACAGGGGACTAGCGGGAGTCGATGAGCAGTTCTTC	CSVDRGLAGVDEQFF
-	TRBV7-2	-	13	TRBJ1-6	TGTGCCAGCAGCTTAGCCGGGAATTCACCCCTCCACTTT	CASSLAGNSPLHF
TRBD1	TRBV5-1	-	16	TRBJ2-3	TGCGCCAGCAGCACCCTCGGGACAGGGGTGGTAGATACGCAGTATTTT	CASSTLGTGVVDTQYF
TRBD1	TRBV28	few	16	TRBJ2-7	TGTGCCAGCAGTTTCAATACAGGACAGGGGTACGACGAGCAGTACTTC	CASSFNTGQGYDEQYF
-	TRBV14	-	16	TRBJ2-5	TGTGCCAGCAGCCAAGATGGTCGGCCTAGCTTGAAGACCCAGTACTTC	CASSQDGRPSLKTQYF
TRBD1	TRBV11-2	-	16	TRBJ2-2	TGTGCCAGCAGCTCATACAGGGGCGCGAACACCGGGGAGCTGTTTTTT	CASSSYRGANTGELFF
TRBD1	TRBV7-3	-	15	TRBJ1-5	TGTGCCAGCATTTTCAGGGGGTTTAGCAATCAGCCCCAGCATTTT	CASIFRGFSNQPQHF
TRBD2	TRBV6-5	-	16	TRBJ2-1	TGTGCCAGCAGTTACAACGGACTAGCGGGAGGCAATGAGCAGTTCTTC	CASSYNGLAGGNEQFF
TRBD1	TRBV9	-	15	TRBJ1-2	TGTGCCAGCAGCGTGGAAGGGACAGCGAACTATGGCTACACCTTC	CASSVEGTANYGYTF
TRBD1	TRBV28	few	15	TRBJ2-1	TGTGCCAGCAGTCTGATCGATACAGGGGGGTATGAGCAGTTCTTC	CASSLIDTGGYEQFF
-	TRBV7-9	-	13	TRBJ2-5	TGTGCCAGCAGCCCAGGCTTGTCGGAGACCCAGTACTTC	CASSPGLSETQYF
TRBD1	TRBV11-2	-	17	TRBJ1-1	TGTGCCAGCAGCATCAATCGGGACAGGGTGGAGTTTATTGAAGCTTTCTTT	CASSINRDRVEFIEAFF
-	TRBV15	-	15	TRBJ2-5	TGTGCCACCAGCAGACGGAGCCAGAGCCAAGAGACCCAGTACTTC	CATSRRSQSQETQYF
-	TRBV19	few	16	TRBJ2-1	TGTGCCAGTACTATGGGTTACGGGAGTTCCTACAATGAGCAGTTCTTC	CASTMGYGSSYNEQFF
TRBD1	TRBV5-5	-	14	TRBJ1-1	TGTGCCAGCAGCCGCAGGGGGTGGAACACTGAAGCTTTCTTT	CASSRRGWNTEAFF
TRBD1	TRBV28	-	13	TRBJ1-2	TGTGCCAGCAGTTTATGGACAGGGGAGGGCTACACCTTC	CASSLWTGEGYTF
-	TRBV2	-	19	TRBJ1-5	TGTGCCAGCAGTGAACTGGAGGGACGGCGTAAATATAGCAATCAGCCCCAGCATTTT	CASSELEGRRKYSNQPQHF
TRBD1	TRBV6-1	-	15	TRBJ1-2	TGTGCCAGTGCTCAACGGGACAGGGTCAACTATGGCTACACCTTC	CASAQRDRVNYGYTF
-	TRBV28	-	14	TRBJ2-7	TGTGCCAGCAGTTTAGCAGGGGGGAACTACGAGCAGTACTTC	CASSLAGGNYEQYF
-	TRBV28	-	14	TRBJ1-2	TGTGCCAGCAGTACCCCTGGGGGGGCTGGAGGCTACACCTTC	CASSTPGGAGGYTF
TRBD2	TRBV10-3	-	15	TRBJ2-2	TGTGCCATCAGTGATACTAGCGGGAAAACCGGGGAGCTGTTTTTT	CAISDTSGKTGELFF
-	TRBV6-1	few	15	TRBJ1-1	TGTGCCAGCAGTGTCTATCAGGGAGGATACACTGAAGCTTTCTTT	CASSVYQGGYTEAFF
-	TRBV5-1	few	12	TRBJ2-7	TGCGCCAGCAGCCAACAGGGAAACAAGCAGTACTTC	CASSQQGNKQYF
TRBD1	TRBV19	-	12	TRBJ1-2	TGTGCCAGTAGTGACAGGGCCCGGAACCACACCTTC	CASSDRARNHTF
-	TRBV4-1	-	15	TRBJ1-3	TGCGCCAGCAGCCAGCAGGGGTTTTTGGGAAACACCATATATTTT	CASSQQGFLGNTIYF
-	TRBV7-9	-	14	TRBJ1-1	TGTGCCAGCAGCTTAAGCCAGGGGTACACTGAAGCTTTCTTT	CASSLSQGYTEAFF
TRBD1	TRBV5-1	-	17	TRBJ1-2	TGCGCCAGCAGCCCTCCCCCCGGGACAGGGTCCACTTATGGCTACACCTTC	CASSPPPGTGSTYGYTF
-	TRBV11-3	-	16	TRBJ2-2	TGTGCCAGCAGCTTAGAGTCGGGAGTAGTGGCCGGGGAGCTGTTTTTT	CASSLESGVVAGELFF
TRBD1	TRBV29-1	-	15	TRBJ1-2	TGCAGCGTTGATCAGGGGGCCGATAGTAACTATGGCTACACCTTC	CSVDQGADSNYGYTF
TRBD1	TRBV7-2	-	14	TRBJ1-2	TGTGCCAGCAGCTCGCCGGGACAGCTGGATGGCTACACCTTC	CASSSPGQLDGYTF
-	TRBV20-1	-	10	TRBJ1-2	TGCAGTGCTAGTGGAGATGGCTACACCTTC	CSASGDGYTF
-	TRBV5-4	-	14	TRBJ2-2	TGTGCCAGCAGCGCAGGAGGGGACACCGGGGAGCTGTTTTTT	CASSAGGDTGELFF